This paragraph reports one TCR beta chain. This clone was detected many times. The antigen this receptor binds is unknown. Per-base qualities were not stored, and no clone one base away is much larger. This specimen comes from a study of blood T cell repertoires in COVID-19 (dated by TCRdb to the early 2020s). Study-level background: Samples covering the acute and convalescent phases of COVID-19 were provided by collaborators in the United States, Italy and Spain. HLA class I and class II types, where available, came from metadata supplied by the sample provider rather than from assay-based typing. The dataset comprised deeply sampled blood TCRbeta repertoires from subjects exposed to, actively infected with, or recovered from COVID-19. The material from the prospective study consisted of cDNA or gDNA derived from T cells, B-cell-depleted T cells, or PBMCs. The repertoires were released in a freely available public database meant as a resource for research on the immune response to SARS-CoV-2. The samples were drawn from two sources: the first 160 participants of the ongoing ImmuneRACE study, and 1,254 subjects contributed by 6 global collaborators. A de-identified subject ID, COVID-19 status, age in years and sex were almost always included in the sample metadata. The full study reports these points: The quantity of clinical and demographic metadata differed by source and by participant and was supplied without curation.

Reading from cysteine to phenylalanine, the CDR3 counts 13 amino acids. The entry retains the CDR3 DNA only, 39 bases that are in frame from base 1. Via the germline V gene, CDR1 is SGHVS and CDR2 FNYEAQ. The V and J ends are trimmed by 5 bases and 8 bases, leaving 13 bases between them. TCRbeta CDR3 regions were amplified from genomic DNA using the immunoSEQ Assay, a bias-controlled multiplex PCR. As for the original processing: The number of nucleated cells in each sample was estimated from the amplification of reference gene primers within the assay. Sequence reads were collapsed and filtered to measure the absolute abundance of every unique TCRbeta CDR3 rearrangement. For each sample, productive Simpson clonality was calculated by taking the square root of Simpson's diversity index across productive rearrangements. TCRdb's version of the immuneACCESS table is confined to in-frame rearrangements and falls short of the full clone set. An unresolved V gene accounts for under half of the shortfall where checked; the remainder is of unknown origin. The V and J calls and clone size come from that table; D and trimming were worked out from the DNA. For this sample there are some 75,000 clones; around nine tenths appear just once. The ten largest clones add up to less than 3% of the sample.

Whole blood was collected in K2EDTA tubes by collaborating institutions according to the institutions' own protocols. For TCRbeta analysis, collaborator samples were shipped as frozen whole blood, as isolated PBMCs, or as DNA extracted from either sample type. The sequence is built from TRBV7-6 and TRBJ2-1; no D gene call is confident. The sequence was collected from a man aged 65 to 79 with active or convalescent COVID-19. Sequenced material: peripheral blood. The CDR3 protein sequence reads: CASSPDPGYEQFF. The DNA sequence reads TGTGCCAGCAGCCCCGATCCCGGGTATGAGCAGTTCTTC.